This T cell receptor (beta chain) was retrieved from a study of shared clonotypes between healthy human individuals. Germline CDR1 and CDR2: MNHEY and SMNVEV (reference sequence). The CDR3 length is 13 residues. With 1 base removed from V and 1 base from J, the gap between germline ends came to 4 bases. The naive CD8 fraction comprised CD45RO-negative cells positively selected for CCR7 and excluded terminally differentiated effector memory CD45RA+ cells. Only in-frame clones appear in the TCRdb table, and some are missing; sequencing was by immunoSEQ multiplex PCR. The sample includes around 1.9 million clones, approximately 92% of them seen just once. This clone was detected a few times. The same CDR3 is also encoded by other DNA sequences in this sample.

The sequencing sample was made of naive CD8+ T cells from PBMCs. This receptor was identified in a man between 18 and 35 years old in good health. Some clones in this sample may be carry-over from other donors' samples. This chain connects TRBV27 to TRBJ1-1, with D hard to call. The CDR3 loop is CASSLLGNTEAFF. DNA for the CDR3: TGTGCCAGCAGTTTATTGGGGAACACTGAAGCTTTCTTT.